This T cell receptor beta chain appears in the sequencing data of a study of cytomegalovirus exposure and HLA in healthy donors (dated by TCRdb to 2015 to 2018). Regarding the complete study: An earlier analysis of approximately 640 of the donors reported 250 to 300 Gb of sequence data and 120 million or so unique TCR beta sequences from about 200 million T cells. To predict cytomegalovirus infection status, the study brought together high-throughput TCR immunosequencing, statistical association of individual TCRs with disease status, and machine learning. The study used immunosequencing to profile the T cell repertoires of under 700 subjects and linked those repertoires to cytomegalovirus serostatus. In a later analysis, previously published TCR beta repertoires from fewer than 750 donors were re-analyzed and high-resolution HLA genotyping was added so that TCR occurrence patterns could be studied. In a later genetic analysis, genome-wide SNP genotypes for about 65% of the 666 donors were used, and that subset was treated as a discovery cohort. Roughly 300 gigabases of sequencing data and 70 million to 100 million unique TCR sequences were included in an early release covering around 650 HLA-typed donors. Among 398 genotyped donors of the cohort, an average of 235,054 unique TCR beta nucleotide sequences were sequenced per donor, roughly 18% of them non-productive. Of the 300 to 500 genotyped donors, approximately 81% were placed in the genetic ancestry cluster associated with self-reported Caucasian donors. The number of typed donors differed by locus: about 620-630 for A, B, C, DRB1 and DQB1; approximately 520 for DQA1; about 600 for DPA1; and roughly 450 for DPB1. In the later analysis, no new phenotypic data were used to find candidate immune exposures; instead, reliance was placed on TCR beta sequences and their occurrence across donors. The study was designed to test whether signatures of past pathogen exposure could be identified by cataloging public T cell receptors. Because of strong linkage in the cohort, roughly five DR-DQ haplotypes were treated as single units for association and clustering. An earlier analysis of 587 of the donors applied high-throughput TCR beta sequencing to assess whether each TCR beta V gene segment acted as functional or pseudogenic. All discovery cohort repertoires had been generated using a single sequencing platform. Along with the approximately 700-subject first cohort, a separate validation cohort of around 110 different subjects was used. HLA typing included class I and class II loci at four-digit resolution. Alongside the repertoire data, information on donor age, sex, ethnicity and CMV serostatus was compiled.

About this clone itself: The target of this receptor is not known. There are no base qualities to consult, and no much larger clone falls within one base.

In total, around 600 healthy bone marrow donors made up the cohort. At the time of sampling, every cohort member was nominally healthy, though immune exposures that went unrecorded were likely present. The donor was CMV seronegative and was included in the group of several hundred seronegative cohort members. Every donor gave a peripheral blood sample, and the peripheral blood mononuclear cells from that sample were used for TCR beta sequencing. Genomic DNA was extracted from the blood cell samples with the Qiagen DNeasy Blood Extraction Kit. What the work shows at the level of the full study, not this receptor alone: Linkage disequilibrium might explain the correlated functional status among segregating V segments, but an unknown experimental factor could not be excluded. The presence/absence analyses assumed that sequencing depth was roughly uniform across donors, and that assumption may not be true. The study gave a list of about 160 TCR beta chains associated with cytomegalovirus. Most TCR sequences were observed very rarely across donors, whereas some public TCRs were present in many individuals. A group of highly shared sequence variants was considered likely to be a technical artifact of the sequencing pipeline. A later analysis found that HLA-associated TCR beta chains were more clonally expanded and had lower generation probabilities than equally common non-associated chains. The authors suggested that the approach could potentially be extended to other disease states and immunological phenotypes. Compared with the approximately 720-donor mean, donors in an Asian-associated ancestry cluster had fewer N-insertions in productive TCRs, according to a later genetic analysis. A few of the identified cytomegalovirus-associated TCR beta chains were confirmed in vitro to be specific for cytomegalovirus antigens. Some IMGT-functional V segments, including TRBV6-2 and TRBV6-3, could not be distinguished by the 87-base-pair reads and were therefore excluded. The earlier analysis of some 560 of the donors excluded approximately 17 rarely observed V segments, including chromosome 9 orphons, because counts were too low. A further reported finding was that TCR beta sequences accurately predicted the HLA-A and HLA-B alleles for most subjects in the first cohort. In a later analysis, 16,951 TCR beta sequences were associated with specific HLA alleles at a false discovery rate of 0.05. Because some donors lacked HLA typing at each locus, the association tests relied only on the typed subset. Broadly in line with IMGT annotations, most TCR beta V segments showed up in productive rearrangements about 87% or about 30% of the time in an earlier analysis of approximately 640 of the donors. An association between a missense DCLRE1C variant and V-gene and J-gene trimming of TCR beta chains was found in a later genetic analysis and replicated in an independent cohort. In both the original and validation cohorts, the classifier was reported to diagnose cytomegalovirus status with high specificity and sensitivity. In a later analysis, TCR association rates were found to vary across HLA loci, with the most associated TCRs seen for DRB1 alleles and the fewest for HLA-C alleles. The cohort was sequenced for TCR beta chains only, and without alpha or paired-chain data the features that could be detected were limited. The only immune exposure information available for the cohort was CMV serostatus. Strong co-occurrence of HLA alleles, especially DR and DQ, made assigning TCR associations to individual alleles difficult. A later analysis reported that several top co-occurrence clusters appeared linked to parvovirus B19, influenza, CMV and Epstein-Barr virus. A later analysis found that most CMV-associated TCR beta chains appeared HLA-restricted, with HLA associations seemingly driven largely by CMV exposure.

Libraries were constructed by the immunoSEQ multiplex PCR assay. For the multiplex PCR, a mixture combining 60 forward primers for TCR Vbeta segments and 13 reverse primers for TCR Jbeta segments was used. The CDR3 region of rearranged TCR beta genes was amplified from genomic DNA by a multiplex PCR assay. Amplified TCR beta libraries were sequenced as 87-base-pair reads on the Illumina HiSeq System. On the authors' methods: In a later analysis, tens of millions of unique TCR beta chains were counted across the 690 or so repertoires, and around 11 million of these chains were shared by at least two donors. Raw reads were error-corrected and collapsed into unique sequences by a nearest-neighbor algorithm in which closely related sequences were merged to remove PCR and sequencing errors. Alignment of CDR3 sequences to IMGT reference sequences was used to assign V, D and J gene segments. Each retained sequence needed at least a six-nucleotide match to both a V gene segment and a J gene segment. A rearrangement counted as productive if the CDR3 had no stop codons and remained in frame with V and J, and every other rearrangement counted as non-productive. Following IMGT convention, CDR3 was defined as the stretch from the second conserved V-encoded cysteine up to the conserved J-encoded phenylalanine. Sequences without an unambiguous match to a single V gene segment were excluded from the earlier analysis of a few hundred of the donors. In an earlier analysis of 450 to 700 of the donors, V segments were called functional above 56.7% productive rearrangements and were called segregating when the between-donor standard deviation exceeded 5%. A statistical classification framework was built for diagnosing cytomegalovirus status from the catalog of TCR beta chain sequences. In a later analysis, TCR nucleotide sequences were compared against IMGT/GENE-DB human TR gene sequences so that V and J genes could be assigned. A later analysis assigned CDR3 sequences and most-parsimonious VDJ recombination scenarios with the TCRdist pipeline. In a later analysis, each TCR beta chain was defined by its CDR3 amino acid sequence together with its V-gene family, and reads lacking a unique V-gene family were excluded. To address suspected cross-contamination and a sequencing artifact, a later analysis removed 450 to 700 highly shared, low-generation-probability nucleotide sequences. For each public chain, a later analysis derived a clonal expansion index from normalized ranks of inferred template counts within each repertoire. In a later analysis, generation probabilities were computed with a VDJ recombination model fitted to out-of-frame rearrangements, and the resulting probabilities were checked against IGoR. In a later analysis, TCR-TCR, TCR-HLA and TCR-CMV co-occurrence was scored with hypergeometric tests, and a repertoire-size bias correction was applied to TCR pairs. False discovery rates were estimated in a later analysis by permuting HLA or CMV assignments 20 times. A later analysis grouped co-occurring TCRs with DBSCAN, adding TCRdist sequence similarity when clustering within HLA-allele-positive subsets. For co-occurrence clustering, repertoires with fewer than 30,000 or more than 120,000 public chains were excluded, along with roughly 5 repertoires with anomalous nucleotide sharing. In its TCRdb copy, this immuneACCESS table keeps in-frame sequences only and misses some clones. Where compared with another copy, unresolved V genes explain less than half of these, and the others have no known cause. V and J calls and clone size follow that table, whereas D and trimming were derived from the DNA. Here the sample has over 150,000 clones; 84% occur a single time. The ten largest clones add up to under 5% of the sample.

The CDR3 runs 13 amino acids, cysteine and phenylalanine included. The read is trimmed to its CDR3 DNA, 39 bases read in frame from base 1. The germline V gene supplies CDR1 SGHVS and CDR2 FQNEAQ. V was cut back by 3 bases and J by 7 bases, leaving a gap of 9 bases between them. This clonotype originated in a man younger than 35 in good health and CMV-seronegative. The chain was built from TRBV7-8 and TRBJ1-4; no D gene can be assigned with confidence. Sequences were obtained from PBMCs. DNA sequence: TGTGCCAGCAGCTTCCGCGTCCTTGAAAAACTGTTTTTT. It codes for CASSFRVLEKLFF.